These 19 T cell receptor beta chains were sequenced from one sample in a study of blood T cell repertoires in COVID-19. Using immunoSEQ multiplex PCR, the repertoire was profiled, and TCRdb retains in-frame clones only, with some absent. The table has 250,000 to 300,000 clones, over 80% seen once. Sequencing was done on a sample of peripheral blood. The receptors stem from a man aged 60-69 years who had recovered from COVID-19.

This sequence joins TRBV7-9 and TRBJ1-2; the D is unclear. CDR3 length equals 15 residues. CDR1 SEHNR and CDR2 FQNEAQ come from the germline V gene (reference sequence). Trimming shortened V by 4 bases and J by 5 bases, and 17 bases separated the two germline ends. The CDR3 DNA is TGTGCCAGCAGCTCCGCCCTCATAACAGAATATGGCTACACCTTC. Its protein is CASSSALITEYGYTF.

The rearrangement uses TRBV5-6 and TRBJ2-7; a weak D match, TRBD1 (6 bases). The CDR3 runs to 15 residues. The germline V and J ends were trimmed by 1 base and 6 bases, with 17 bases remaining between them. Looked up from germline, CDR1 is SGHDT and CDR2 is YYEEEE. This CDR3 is CASSLFRDNPGEQYF. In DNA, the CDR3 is TGTGCCAGCAGCTTGTTCCGGGACAACCCAGGCGAGCAGTACTTC.

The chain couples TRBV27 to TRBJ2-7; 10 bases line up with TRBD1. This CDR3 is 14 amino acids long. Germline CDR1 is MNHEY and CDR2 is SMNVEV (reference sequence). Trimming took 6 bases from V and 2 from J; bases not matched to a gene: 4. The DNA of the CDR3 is TGTGCCAGCAGACAGACAGGGGGCACCTACGAGCAGTACTTC. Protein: CASRQTGGTYEQYF.

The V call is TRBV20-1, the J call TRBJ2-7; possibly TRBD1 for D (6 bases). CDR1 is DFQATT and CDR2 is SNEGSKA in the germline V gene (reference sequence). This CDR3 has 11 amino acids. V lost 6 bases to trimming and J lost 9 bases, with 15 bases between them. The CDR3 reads CSAHDRLGQYF. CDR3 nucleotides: TGCAGTGCCCACGACAGGCTCGGGCAGTACTTC.

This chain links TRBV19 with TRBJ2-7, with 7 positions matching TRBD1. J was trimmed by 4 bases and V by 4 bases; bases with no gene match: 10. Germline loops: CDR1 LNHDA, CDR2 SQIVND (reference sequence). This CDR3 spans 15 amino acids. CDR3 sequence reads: CASSKGQALGYEQYF. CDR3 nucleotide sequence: TGTGCCAGTAGTAAAGGACAGGCTTTAGGGTACGAGCAGTACTTC.

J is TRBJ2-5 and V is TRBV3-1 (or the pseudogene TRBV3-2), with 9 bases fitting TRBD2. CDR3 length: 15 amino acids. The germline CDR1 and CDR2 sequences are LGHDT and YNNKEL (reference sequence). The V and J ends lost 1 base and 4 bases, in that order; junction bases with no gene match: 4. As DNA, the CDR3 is TGTGCCAGCAGCCAAGGGGAAGCGGGGGGAGAGACCCAGTACTTC. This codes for CASSQGEAGGETQYF.

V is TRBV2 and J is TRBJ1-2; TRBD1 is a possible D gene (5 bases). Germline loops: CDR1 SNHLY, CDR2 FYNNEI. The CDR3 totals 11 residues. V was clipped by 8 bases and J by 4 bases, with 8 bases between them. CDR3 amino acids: CASVGAYGYTF. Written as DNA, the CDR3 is TGTGCCAGCGTAGGGGCCTATGGCTACACCTTC.

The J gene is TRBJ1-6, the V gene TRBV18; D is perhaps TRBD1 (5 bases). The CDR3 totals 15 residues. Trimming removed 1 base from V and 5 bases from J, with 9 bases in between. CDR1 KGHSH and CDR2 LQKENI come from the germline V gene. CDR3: CASSPLGANNSPLHF. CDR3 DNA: TGTGCCAGCTCACCACTAGGGGCCAATAATTCACCCCTCCACTTT.

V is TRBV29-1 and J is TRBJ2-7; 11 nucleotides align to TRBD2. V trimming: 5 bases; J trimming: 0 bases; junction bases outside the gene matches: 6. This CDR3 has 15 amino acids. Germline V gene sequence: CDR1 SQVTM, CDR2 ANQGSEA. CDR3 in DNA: TGCAGCGTTAAAGGCACTAGCGGGAGCTCCTACGAGCAGTACTTC. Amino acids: CSVKGTSGSSYEQYF.

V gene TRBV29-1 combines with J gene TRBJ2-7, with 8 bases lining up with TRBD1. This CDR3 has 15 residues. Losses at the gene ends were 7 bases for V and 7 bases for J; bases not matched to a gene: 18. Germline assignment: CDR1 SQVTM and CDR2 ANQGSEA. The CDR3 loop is CSAAGAGTGGWEQYF. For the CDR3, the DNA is TGCAGCGCCGCCGGGGCGGGGACAGGAGGTTGGGAGCAGTACTTC.

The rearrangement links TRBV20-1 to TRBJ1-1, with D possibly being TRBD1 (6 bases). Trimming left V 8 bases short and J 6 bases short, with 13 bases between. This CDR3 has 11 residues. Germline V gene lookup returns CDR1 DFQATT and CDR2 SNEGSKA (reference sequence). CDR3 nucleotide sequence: TGCAGTAGTAAACAGGGACCTGAAGCTTTCTTT. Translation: CSSKQGPEAFF.

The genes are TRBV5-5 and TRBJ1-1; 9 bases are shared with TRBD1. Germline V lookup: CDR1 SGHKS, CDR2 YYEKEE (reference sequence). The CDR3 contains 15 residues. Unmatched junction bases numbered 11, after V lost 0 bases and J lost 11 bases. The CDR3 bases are TGTGCCAGCAGCTTGGGCGGACAGGGGCCGAGGAATGCTTTCTTT. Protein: CASSLGGQGPRNAFF.

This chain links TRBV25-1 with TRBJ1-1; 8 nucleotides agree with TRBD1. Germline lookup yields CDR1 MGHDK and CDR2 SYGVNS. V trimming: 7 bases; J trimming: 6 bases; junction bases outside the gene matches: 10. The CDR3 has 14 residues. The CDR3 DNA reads TGTGCCAGCACGAAGGGACAGGTTTCTCCTGAAGCTTTCTTT. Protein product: CASTKGQVSPEAFF.

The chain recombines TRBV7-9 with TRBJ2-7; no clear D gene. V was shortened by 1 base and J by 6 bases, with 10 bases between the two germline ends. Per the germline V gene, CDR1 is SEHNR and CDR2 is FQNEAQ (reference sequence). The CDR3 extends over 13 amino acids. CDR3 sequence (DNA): TGTGCCAGCAGCTTAGAGGTACAGAGCGAGCAGTACTTC. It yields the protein CASSLEVQSEQYF.

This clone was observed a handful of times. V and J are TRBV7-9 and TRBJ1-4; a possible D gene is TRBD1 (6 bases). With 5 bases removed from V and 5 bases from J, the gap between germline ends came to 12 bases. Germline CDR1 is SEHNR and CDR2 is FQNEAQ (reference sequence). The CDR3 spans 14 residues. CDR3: CASSVGQGNEKLFF. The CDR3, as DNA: TGTGCCAGCAGCGTCGGCCAGGGGAATGAAAAACTGTTTTTT.

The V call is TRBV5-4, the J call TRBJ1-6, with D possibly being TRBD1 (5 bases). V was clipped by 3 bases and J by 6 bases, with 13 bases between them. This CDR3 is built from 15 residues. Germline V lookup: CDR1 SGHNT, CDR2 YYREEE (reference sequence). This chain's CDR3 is CASSSFRGGNSPLHF. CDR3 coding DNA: TGTGCCAGCAGCTCCTTCCGGGGGGGTAATTCACCCCTCCACTTT.

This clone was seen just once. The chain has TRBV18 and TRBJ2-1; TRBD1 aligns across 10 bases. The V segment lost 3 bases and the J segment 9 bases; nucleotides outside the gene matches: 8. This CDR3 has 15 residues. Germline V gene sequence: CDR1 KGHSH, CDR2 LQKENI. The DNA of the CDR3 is TGTGCCAGCTCACCTACGGGACAGGGGCTAGGTGAGCAGTTCTTC. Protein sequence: CASSPTGQGLGEQFF.

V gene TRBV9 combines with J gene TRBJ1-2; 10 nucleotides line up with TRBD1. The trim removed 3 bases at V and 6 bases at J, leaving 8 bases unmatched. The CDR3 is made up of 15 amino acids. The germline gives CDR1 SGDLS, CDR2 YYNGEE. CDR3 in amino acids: CASSATRQGAHGYTF. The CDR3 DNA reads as TGTGCCAGCAGCGCGACCAGACAGGGGGCGCATGGCTACACCTTC.

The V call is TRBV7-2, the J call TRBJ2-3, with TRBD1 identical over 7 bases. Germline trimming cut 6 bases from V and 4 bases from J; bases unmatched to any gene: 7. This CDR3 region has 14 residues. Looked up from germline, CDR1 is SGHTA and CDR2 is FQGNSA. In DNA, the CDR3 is TGTGCCAGCAGTAGACAGGGCAGGGCAGATACGCAGTATTTT. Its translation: CASSRQGRADTQYF.